This entry concerns a single T cell receptor beta chain. TCRdb's copy holds only in-frame clones and misses some; the assay was immunoSEQ multiplex PCR. The sample records over 25,000 clones, 80% to 95% being singletons. The V gene's germline CDR1 is SGHRS and CDR2 YFSETQ. The CDR3 runs to 15 residues. V lost 0 bases, J lost 2 bases, and 11 bases lay in between. This entry is derived from a study of blood T cell repertoires in COVID-19. Across the whole study: The United States, Italy and Spain provided the acute and convalescent COVID-19 samples.

The clonotype was recovered from a man in his 70s with active or convalescent COVID-19. Sequencing input: peripheral blood. The chain combines TRBV5-1 with TRBJ1-2; a possible D gene is TRBD1 (5 bases). In DNA form, the CDR3 reads TGCGCCAGCAGCTTGGAGCGGGGCGGAAACTATGGCTACACCTTC. Translated: CASSLERGGNYGYTF.